This T cell receptor beta chain was identified in a study of TIL therapy for anti-PD-1-resistant metastatic lung cancer. Time point given: pre-treatment sample, taken before nivolumab and TIL therapy. The libraries were made with immunoSEQ v3. This table comes from immunoSEQ multiplex PCR, and its TCRdb copy is limited to in-frame clones, with some not included. The table records about 60,000 clones, around 87% of them present only once. The sample holds one count of this clone. Its specificity is not known. Study-wide results and caveats: Patients were highly selected, enriched for treatment-naive, never-smoker and oncogene-addicted cases.

The sequencing here drew on blood, taken at baseline. The TCR sequence derives from a person aged 25-85 years with non-small cell lung cancer.

CDR3 in DNA: TGTGCAAGTCGCAATCGGGGGGGCACCGGGGAGCTGTTTTTT. Its protein product is CASRNRGGTGELFF. The V call is TRBV19, the J call TRBJ2-2, with 8 positions matching TRBD2. Looked up from germline, CDR1 is LNHDA and CDR2 is SQIVND (reference sequence). The length of the CDR3 is 14 residues. The entire variable domain, with the rest obtained from reference TRBV19 and TRBJ2-2, is as follows: DGGITQSPKYLFRKEGQNVTLSCEQNLNHDAMYWYRQDPGQGLRLIYYSQIVNDFQKGDIAEGYSVSREKKESFPLTVTSAQKNPTAFYLCASRNRGGTGELFFGEGSRLTVL.